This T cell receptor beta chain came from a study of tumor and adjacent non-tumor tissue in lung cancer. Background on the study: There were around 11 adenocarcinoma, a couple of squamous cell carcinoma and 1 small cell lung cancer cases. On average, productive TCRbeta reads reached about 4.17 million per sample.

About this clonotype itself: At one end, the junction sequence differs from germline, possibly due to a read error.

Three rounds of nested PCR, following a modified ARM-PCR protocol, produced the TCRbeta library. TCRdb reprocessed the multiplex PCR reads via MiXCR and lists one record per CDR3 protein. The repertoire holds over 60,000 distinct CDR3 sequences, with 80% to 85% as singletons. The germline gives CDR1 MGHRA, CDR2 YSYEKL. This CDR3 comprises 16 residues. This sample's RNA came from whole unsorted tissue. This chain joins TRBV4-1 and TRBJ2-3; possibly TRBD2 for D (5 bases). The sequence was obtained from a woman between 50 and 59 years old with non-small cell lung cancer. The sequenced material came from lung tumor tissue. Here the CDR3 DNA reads TGCACCAGCAGCCAAGAGGGAGTAGGCCCTTACGATACGCAGTATTTT. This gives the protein CTSSQEGVGPYDTQYF.